The 18 T cell receptor beta chains given below trace back to one sample, sequenced in a study of Ad26.COV2.S vaccination and SARS-CoV-2 variants. The treatment: 15 to 20 received Ad26.COV2.S at low or high dose, single or two shots; about five received placebo; per-sample allocation not given. On day 63 after the first injection, vaccine and placebo recipients gave samples. Here immunoSEQ multiplex PCR was the method, and the copy in TCRdb shows in-frame clones only, minus some. The sample contains around 450,000 clones, 85% to 90% of which appear only once. The sequencing here drew on peripheral blood, taken in a trial of Ad26.COV2.S vaccine versus placebo. These receptors all come from a person between 18 and 60 years old who received the Ad26.COV2.S COVID-19 vaccine or a placebo.

The CDR3 region is CASSQAWESNEKLFF. CDR3 DNA: TGTGCCAGCAGCCAAGCATGGGAATCTAATGAAAAACTGTTTTTT. The chain carries TRBV4-2 and TRBJ1-4; D gene unclear. This CDR3 is built from 15 residues. Deletions cut 1 base from V and 3 bases from J, with 9 bases between. Per the germline V gene, CDR1 is LGHNA and CDR2 is YNFKEQ.

The CDR3 region is CASSPGTARYEQYF. The CDR3 nucleotides read TGTGCCAGCAGCCCCGGGACTGCACGCTACGAGCAGTACTTC. The chain employs TRBV7-9 and TRBJ2-7, with D possibly being TRBD2 (6 bases). Trimming shortened V by 5 bases and J by 3 bases, and 14 bases separated the two germline ends. CDR1 is SEHNR, CDR2 FQNEAQ, per germline (reference sequence). This CDR3 is 14 amino acids long.

The sample holds one count of this clone. The chain links TRBV7-9 to TRBJ1-2; 8 positions match TRBD1. CDR1 SEHNR and CDR2 FQNEAQ come from the germline V gene (reference sequence). The CDR3 is 17 amino acids. The V segment lost 3 bases and the J segment 8 bases; nucleotides outside the gene matches: 17. The DNA for the CDR3 is TGTGCCAGCAGCTTGACACCCCCCCGGACAGGGAAGGCGGGCTACACCTTC. It yields the protein CASSLTPPRTGKAGYTF. The variable domain in full, with the rest retrieved from reference TRBV7-9 and TRBJ1-2, is DTGVSQNPRHKITKRGQNVTFRCDPISEHNRLYWYRQTLGQGPEFLTYFQNEAQLEKSRLLSDRFSAERPKGSFSTLEIQRTEQGDSAMYLCASSLTPPRTGKAGYTFGSGTRLTVV.

Concerning this clone: The germline gene is not matched at one end of the junction; a read error may be the cause. Different DNA sequences within this sample yield the same CDR3. This sequence joins TRBV5-1 and TRBJ1-6; no clear D. Per germline, CDR1 SGHRS and CDR2 YFSETQ. The CDR3 totals 14 residues. CDR3 sequence: CASSLTGPDSPLHF. Written as DNA, the CDR3 is TGCGCCAGCAGCTTAACGGGCCCAGATTCTCCCCTCCACTTT.

This clone was seen just once. V and J are TRBV5-1 and TRBJ2-5; D is possibly TRBD1 or TRBD2 (5 bases each). Between the trimmed V and J ends, which lost 0 bases and 1 base, there was a span of 13 bases. There are 16 residues in the CDR3. Germline V gene sequence: CDR1 SGHRS, CDR2 YFSETQ. The CDR3 bases are TGCGCCAGCAGCTTGGGAGCCTCCGGGACCCAAGAGACCCAGTACTTC. It is translated as CASSLGASGTQETQYF.

The gene calls are TRBV27 and TRBJ1-1; D might be TRBD1 (5 bases). The V and J ends lost 8 bases and 3 bases respectively, with 10 bases between them. The germline V gene has CDR1 MNHEY and CDR2 SMNVEV (reference sequence). CDR3 length: 12 residues. The CDR3 spells CASGQGYTEAFF. The CDR3, as DNA: TGTGCCAGCGGCCAGGGTTACACTGAAGCTTTCTTT.

The V gene is TRBV6-1, the J gene TRBJ2-7; TRBD1 matches at 7 bases. With V trimmed by 2 bases and J by 3 bases, 4 bases remained unmatched. CDR1 is MNHNS, CDR2 SASEGT, per germline. This CDR3 region has 14 residues. The CDR3 region has the DNA TGTGCCAGCAGTGAAAGGGGGCCCCACTACGAGCAGTACTTC. Translating gives CASSERGPHYEQYF.

This chain joins TRBV3-1 (or the pseudogene TRBV3-2) and TRBJ2-5, with TRBD2 matching 7 bases. J gave up 1 base and V 4 bases, and 3 bases lay outside the gene matches. The CDR3 loop spans 14 amino acids. CDR1 LGHDT and CDR2 YNNKEL come from the germline V gene (reference sequence). The CDR3 DNA is TGTGCCAGCAGCCCCGGGAGGATCCAAGAGACCCAGTACTTC. Its protein product is CASSPGRIQETQYF.

This chain links TRBV18 with TRBJ1-3; maybe TRBD1 (5 bases). Trimming shortened V by 2 bases and J by 2 bases, and 10 bases separated the two germline ends. The CDR3 covers 15 residues. Germline-derived CDR1 and CDR2 are KGHSH and LQKENI. CDR3 residues: CASSPMQGTGNTIYF. In DNA form, the CDR3 reads TGTGCCAGCTCACCAATGCAGGGTACTGGAAACACCATATATTTT.

This sequence joins TRBV5-1 and TRBJ1-5, with D possibly TRBD1 on 5 matching bases. The CDR3 spans 15 residues. V was trimmed by 2 bases and J by 0 bases, leaving 9 bases between them. Germline loops: CDR1 SGHRS, CDR2 YFSETQ. The CDR3 here is CASSFGGGSNQPQHF. In DNA form, the CDR3 reads TGCGCCAGCAGCTTCGGCGGGGGTAGCAATCAGCCCCAGCATTTT. The full variable domain, in which reference TRBV5-1 and TRBJ1-5 provide the parts outside the CDR3, is KAGVTQTPRYLIKTRGQQVTLSCSPISGHRSVSWYQQTPGQGLQFLFEYFSETQRNKGNFPGRFSGRQFSNSRSEMNVSTLELGDSALYLCASSFGGGSNQPQHFGDGTRLSIL.

This chain connects TRBV5-4 to TRBJ1-2, with a tentative D call TRBD1 (6 bases). This CDR3 is 16 amino acids long. Trimming left V 2 bases short and J 1 base short, with 15 bases between. From germline, CDR1 is SGHNT and CDR2 YYREEE (reference sequence). The CDR3 DNA reads as TGTGCCAGCAGCTTTCTTACAGGGACTGTTAACTATGGCTACACCTTC. This translates into CASSFLTGTVNYGYTF.

The chain has TRBV18 and TRBJ2-3, with 7 bases fitting TRBD2. The CDR3 is 16 residues long. Germline V gene lookup returns CDR1 KGHSH and CDR2 LQKENI. V dropped 3 bases and J dropped 2; count of bases not matched to a gene: 8. CDR3 DNA: TGTGCCAGCTCACCCTACTCTAGCGGATCCACAGATACGCAGTATTTT. As protein: CASSPYSSGSTDTQYF.

This chain connects TRBV7-2 to TRBJ1-1; TRBD1 aligns across 7 bases. Germline trimming cut 5 bases from V and 2 bases from J; bases unmatched to any gene: 8. The CDR3 consists of 15 residues. CDR1 and CDR2 (germline): SGHTA, FQGNSA. In DNA form, the CDR3 reads TGTGCCAGCAGCCCCTCAGGGGGGGGCAACACTGAAGCTTTCTTT. Translated: CASSPSGGGNTEAFF.

A note on this clone: Other DNA sequences in this sample translate to the same CDR3. The V call is TRBV7-9, the J call TRBJ2-3; D not certain. Trimming left V 1 base short and J 3 bases short, with 8 bases between. CDR3 size: 14 residues. Germline values: CDR1 SEHNR, CDR2 FQNEAQ (reference sequence). The DNA for the CDR3 is TGTGCCAGCAGCTTAGGTGGGTTGACAGATACGCAGTATTTT. Residues: CASSLGGLTDTQYF.

The CDR3 bases are TGTGCCAGCTCACGGGTTCTCCGGGACAGGGGTCTCAATGAGCAGTTCTTC. This gives the protein CASSRVLRDRGLNEQFF. The J gene is TRBJ2-1, the V gene TRBV18; the match to TRBD1 covers 10 bases. Germline V gene sequence: CDR1 KGHSH, CDR2 LQKENI. The J segment lost 6 bases and the V segment lost 4 bases, leaving 12 bases of the junction unmatched. The CDR3 loop spans 17 amino acids.

The J gene is TRBJ2-5, the V gene TRBV7-6; D is possibly TRBD1 or TRBD2 (5 bases each). Deletions cut 3 bases from V and 1 base from J, with 12 bases between. This CDR3 has 15 residues. Germline CDR1 is SGHVS and CDR2 is FNYEAQ. CDR3 sequence reads: CASSFGDVAQETQYF. The CDR3 DNA sequence: TGTGCCAGCAGCTTTGGGGACGTGGCCCAAGAGACCCAGTACTTC.

V usage is TRBV6-5 and J usage is TRBJ2-7, with D maybe TRBD1 (7 bases). Germline V lookup: CDR1 MNHEY, CDR2 SVGAGI. This CDR3 is 13 amino acids long. Trimming took off 6 bases at V and 3 bases at J, with 12 bases between the two ends. The CDR3 loop reads CASSHRGLYEQYF. In DNA, the CDR3 is TGTGCCAGCAGCCACAGGGGACTCTACGAGCAGTACTTC.

The gene calls are TRBV5-5 and TRBJ2-7; possibly TRBD2 for D (5 bases). From germline, CDR1 is SGHKS and CDR2 YYEKEE (reference sequence). Between the trimmed V and J ends, which lost 6 bases and 0 bases, there was a span of 19 bases. The CDR3 has 16 residues. The CDR3 DNA reads as TGTGCCAGCAACCGTGGGTCGGGGTCCTTCTCCTACGAGCAGTACTTC. Translated: CASNRGSGSFSYEQYF.